The next 24 T cell receptor beta chains were all read from a single sample in a study of blood T cell repertoires in COVID-19. Measured with immunoSEQ multiplex PCR; TCRdb has only the in-frame clones, and not every one. The sample contains 250,000 to 350,000 clones, 75% to 90% of which appear only once. Specimen: peripheral blood. The receptor source for this set is a woman younger than 45 with active or convalescent COVID-19.

This clone was seen just once. The V and J genes are TRBV6-2 or TRBV6-3 and TRBJ2-3, with 9 nucleotides matching TRBD2. In germline, CDR1 is MNHEY, CDR2 SVGEGT. The V segment lost 6 bases and the J segment 8 bases; nucleotides outside the gene matches: 15. The CDR3 consists of 16 residues. CDR3: CASSPIGAGGRSTQYF. CDR3 DNA: TGTGCCAGCAGCCCAATCGGGGCGGGGGGGCGGTCTACGCAGTATTTT.

V is TRBV6-5 and J is TRBJ2-1; 8 bases map to TRBD2. This CDR3 has 15 amino acids. Germline CDR1 reads MNHEY; CDR2 reads SVGAGI. J lost 5 bases, V lost 4 bases, and 7 bases had no gene match. The CDR3 loop is CASSSGLAGHNEQFF. CDR3 DNA: TGTGCCAGCAGTTCGGGCCTAGCGGGTCACAATGAGCAGTTCTTC.

The gene calls are TRBV18 and TRBJ1-2; 9 bases match TRBD1. CDR3 size: 14 residues. The V and J ends lost 6 bases and 3 bases, in that order; junction bases with no gene match: 5. Looked up from germline, CDR1 is KGHSH and CDR2 is LQKENI. CDR3 sequence (DNA): TGTGCCAGCTCTCAAAGGACAGGGGACTATGGCTACACCTTC. Translation gives CASSQRTGDYGYTF.

V usage is TRBV24-1 and J usage is TRBJ2-1; D is unresolved. V lost 5 bases and J lost 2, with 9 bases in between. The CDR3 consists of 14 residues. The germline gives CDR1 KGHDR, CDR2 SFDVKD. CDR3 bases: TGTGCCACCAGTGTTCTGGGCCCCTACAATGAGCAGTTCTTC. Protein product: CATSVLGPYNEQFF.

The chain links TRBV18 to TRBJ1-2; 9 bases line up with TRBD1. Losses at the gene ends were 8 bases for V and 2 bases for J; bases not matched to a gene: 15. Germline V gene lookup returns CDR1 KGHSH and CDR2 LQKENI. This CDR3 has 17 residues. For the CDR3, the DNA is TGTGCCAGCCCAAGAGGGACAGGGTTTAGGGGAAACTATGGCTACACCTTC. This translates into CASPRGTGFRGNYGYTF.

The chain employs TRBV3-1 (or the pseudogene TRBV3-2) and TRBJ2-1, with TRBD1 as a possible D gene (5 bases). The V gene lost 5 bases and the J gene lost 6 bases, with 17 bases spanning the gap. Germline assignment: CDR1 LGHDT and CDR2 YNNKEL (reference sequence). This CDR3 comprises 15 residues. Written as DNA, the CDR3 is TGTGCCAGCAGCGTGAGCGTAAGACAGTCCAATGAGCAGTTCTTC. Its protein product is CASSVSVRQSNEQFF.

This clone was seen once. V usage is TRBV15 and J usage is TRBJ2-2; D might be TRBD1 (6 bases). The V and J ends lost 5 bases and 4 bases respectively, with 11 bases between them. The V gene's germline CDR1 is LNHNV and CDR2 YYDKDF (reference sequence). The CDR3 has 14 residues. The DNA for the CDR3 is TGTGCCACCAGCGTCAGGGGAGCCACCGGGGAGCTGTTTTTT. This encodes CATSVRGATGELFF.

The chain combines TRBV7-9 with TRBJ1-1, with unresolved D. Germline V gene data show CDR1 as SEHNR and CDR2 as FQNEAQ (reference sequence). The CDR3 sequence is 13 residues long. Trimming cost V 5 bases and J 4 bases, with 11 bases left between them. In nucleotides, the CDR3 is TGTGCCAGCAGCCTCCAGGATCCCACTGAAGCTTTCTTT. Protein: CASSLQDPTEAFF.

V gene TRBV5-1 combines with J gene TRBJ2-7; 7 bases line up with TRBD1. This CDR3 has 13 residues. CDR1 SGHRS and CDR2 YFSETQ come from the germline V gene. With 3 bases clipped from V and 2 bases from J, the junction kept 2 bases outside the gene matches. CDR3 loop: CASSWGTAYEQYF. The CDR3, as DNA: TGCGCCAGCAGCTGGGGGACAGCCTACGAGCAGTACTTC.

The chain is built from TRBV9 and TRBJ2-2; no reliable D call. V lost 7 bases and J lost 0, with 16 bases in between. This CDR3 region has 16 residues. The germline gives CDR1 SGDLS, CDR2 YYNGEE. CDR3 bases: TGTGCCAGCGCCCCCGCCCCCAGCGCGAACACCGGGGAGCTGTTTTTT. Amino acid sequence: CASAPAPSANTGELFF.

CDR3 amino acids: CASSLATSGGEETQYF. DNA of the CDR3: TGTGCCAGCAGCCTCGCGACGAGCGGGGGAGAAGAGACCCAGTACTTC. The genes are TRBV7-9 and TRBJ2-5; 8 bases line up with TRBD2. Looked up from germline, CDR1 is SEHNR and CDR2 is FQNEAQ (reference sequence). This CDR3 comprises 16 residues. Trimming cost V 5 bases and J 3 bases; bases outside gene matches: 11.

The chain couples TRBV19 to TRBJ1-5; 7 bases agree with TRBD1. V lost 2 bases to trimming and J lost 4 bases; unmatched junction nucleotides: 5. CDR1 and CDR2 from the germline V gene are LNHDA and SQIVND (reference sequence). The length of the CDR3 is 15 residues. CDR3 DNA sequence: TGTGCCAGTAGTATACAGGGGGATGGTAATCAGCCCCAGCATTTT. Translation gives CASSIQGDGNQPQHF.

The chain recombines TRBV4-3 with TRBJ2-7, with 10 positions matching TRBD1. Trimming took 4 bases from V and 5 from J; bases not matched to a gene: 11. Germline CDR1 is LGHNA and CDR2 is YSLEER. The length of the CDR3 is 16 residues. DNA for the CDR3: TGCGCCAGCAGCCCAGGCCGGGACAGGGGTAGCCACGAGCAGTACTTC. This encodes CASSPGRDRGSHEQYF.

As to this clone: This CDR3 is also generated by other DNA sequences in the sample. This sequence joins TRBV27 and TRBJ1-1; no clear D. V was cut by 2 bases and J by 1 base, with 5 bases left in between. This CDR3 contains 13 residues. Germline loops: CDR1 MNHEY, CDR2 SMNVEV (reference sequence). The CDR3 bases are TGTGCCAGCAGTTTAGGCCGGAACACTGAAGCTTTCTTT. Its protein is CASSLGRNTEAFF.

The chain links TRBV3-1 (or the pseudogene TRBV3-2) to TRBJ2-5, with D possibly TRBD2 on 7 matching bases. The germline V gene encodes CDR1 LGHDT and CDR2 YNNKEL (reference sequence). This CDR3 is built from 14 residues. Trimming removed 3 bases at V and 5 bases at J, with 13 bases between. The CDR3 protein is CASSQGGAQETQYF. The CDR3 nucleotides are TGTGCCAGCAGCCAGGGGGGGGCCCAGGAGACCCAGTACTTC.

A remark on this clone: Different DNA sequences within this sample yield the same CDR3. This chain connects TRBV7-3 to TRBJ1-1; 7 bases are shared with TRBD1. The V gene end was trimmed by 1 base and the J gene end by 4 bases; junction bases not matched to a gene: 0. Germline assignment: CDR1 SGHTA and CDR2 FQGTGA. CDR3 length equals 13 residues. The DNA of the CDR3 is TGTGCCAGCAGCTTAAGACAGGGCACTGAAGCTTTCTTT. This sequence encodes CASSLRQGTEAFF.

The gene calls are TRBV7-3 and TRBJ2-3; 9 bases are a match to TRBD2. This CDR3 is 16 amino acids long. J lost 2 bases, V lost 2 bases, and 5 bases had no gene match. CDR1 is SGHTA and CDR2 is FQGTGA in the germline V gene. CDR3 bases: TGTGCCAGCAGCTTACGGCCTAGCGGGGCCACAGATACGCAGTATTTT. The encoded protein is CASSLRPSGATDTQYF.

J is TRBJ1-4 and V is TRBV19; 7 nucleotides agree with TRBD1. The CDR3 contains 12 residues. Germline V gene lookup returns CDR1 LNHDA and CDR2 SQIVND (reference sequence). With V trimmed by 7 bases and J by 6 bases, 2 bases remained unmatched. This CDR3 reads CASNRGHEKLFF. CDR3 DNA: TGTGCCAGTAACAGGGGACATGAAAAACTGTTTTTT.

The J gene is TRBJ2-4, the V gene TRBV13; 9 bases fit TRBD1. The V and J ends lost 6 bases and 5 bases, in that order; junction bases with no gene match: 2. The CDR3 covers 13 residues. Germline CDR1 reads PRHDT; CDR2 reads FYEKMQ (reference sequence). CDR3 bases: TGTGCCAGCAGGGACAGGGGCCAAAACATTCAGTACTTC. This gives the protein CASRDRGQNIQYF. The full variable domain, completed using reference TRBV13 and TRBJ2-4, is AAGVIQSPRHLIKEKRETATLKCYPIPRHDTVYWYQQGPGQDPQFLISFYEKMQSDKGSIPDRFSAQQFSDYHSELNMSSLELGDSALYFCASRDRGQNIQYFGAGTRLSVL.

The gene calls are TRBV7-8 and TRBJ1-3, with D unclear. The CDR3 has 13 residues. Germline CDR1 SGHVS, CDR2 FQNEAQ. Trimming stripped 3 bases from V and 0 bases from J, with 3 bases between. Here the CDR3 reads CASSFLSGNTIYF. CDR3 nucleotides: TGTGCCAGCAGCTTTCTCTCTGGAAACACCATATATTTT.

This rearrangement joins TRBV9 to TRBJ2-1, with TRBD2 matching 7 bases. The CDR3 spans 16 residues. V dropped 2 bases and J dropped 2; count of bases not matched to a gene: 7. Germline CDR1 reads SGDLS; CDR2 reads YYNGEE. The CDR3 DNA reads as TGTGCCAGCAGCGTGCCCTCCGGGACTACCTACAATGAGCAGTTCTTC. Encoded protein: CASSVPSGTTYNEQFF.

This clone was counted only a few times. The CDR3 loop is CASSPEGVSNVLTF. The CDR3, as DNA: TGTGCCAGTAGTCCGGAAGGGGTGTCCAACGTCCTGACTTTC. The chain combines TRBV19 with TRBJ2-6; D perhaps matches TRBD1 (5 bases). Germline V CDR1 and CDR2: LNHDA, SQIVND (reference sequence). This CDR3 region has 14 residues. V gave up 5 bases and J gave up 8 bases, with 13 bases separating them.

This sequence joins TRBV30 and TRBJ1-3; D possibly corresponds to TRBD1 (5 bases). The V gene's germline CDR1 is GTSNPN and CDR2 SVGIG (reference sequence). The ends were cut back, 2 bases at V and 1 base at J, with 12 bases in the middle. The CDR3 spans 15 residues. This CDR3 reads CAWSIYGGSGNTIYF. CDR3 nucleotide sequence: TGTGCCTGGAGTATCTACGGGGGGTCTGGAAACACCATATATTTT.

The rearrangement joins TRBV9 to TRBJ1-1, with a tentative D call TRBD1 (6 bases). Looked up from germline, CDR1 is SGDLS and CDR2 is YYNGEE. CDR3 length: 17 amino acids. Trimming took 4 bases from V and 1 from J, leaving 20 bases between them. This CDR3 reads CASSLITPGTRNTEAFF. The DNA of the CDR3 is TGTGCCAGCAGCCTTATCACTCCCGGGACAAGGAACACTGAAGCTTTCTTT.